This passage covers 10 T cell receptor beta chains from one sample sequenced in a study of blood T cell repertoires in COVID-19. Measured with immunoSEQ multiplex PCR; TCRdb has only the in-frame clones, and not every one. This table has about 200,000 clones, almost 85% appearing once. Material for sequencing was peripheral blood. These receptors came from a woman aged 50 to 60 with active or convalescent COVID-19.

The chain couples TRBV10-3 to TRBJ2-1, with D possibly matching TRBD2 (7 bases). There are 16 residues in the CDR3. V was cut by 4 bases and J by 5 bases, with 18 bases left in between. Germline CDR1 ENHRY, CDR2 SYGVKD. CDR3 DNA: TGTGCCATCAGTGCTGTCGGGGGCGGGACTAACAATGAGCAGTTCTTC. Its protein is CAISAVGGGTNNEQFF.

The V gene is TRBV11-2, the J gene TRBJ1-6; 7 bases are a match to TRBD1. The CDR3 has 15 residues. CDR1 and CDR2 (germline): SGHAT, FQNNGV. V gave up 5 bases and J gave up 4 bases; unmatched junction bases: 5. The CDR3 region is CASSAGQVYNSPLHF. CDR3 sequence (DNA): TGTGCCAGCAGCGCCGGACAGGTTTATAATTCACCCCTCCACTTT.

The V and J genes are TRBV6-5 and TRBJ2-1, with 9 bases lining up with TRBD2. With V trimmed by 8 bases and J by 0 bases, 2 bases remained unmatched. The germline gives CDR1 MNHEY, CDR2 SVGAGI. This CDR3 spans 14 amino acids. The CDR3 nucleotides read TGTGCCAGCTTGCGGGGGGGCTCCTACAATGAGCAGTTCTTC. This encodes CASLRGGSYNEQFF.

This clone was seen a few times. The chain recombines TRBV4-1 with TRBJ1-5; tentative D call: TRBD1 (6 bases). Trimming stripped 0 bases from V and 7 bases from J, with 13 bases between. This CDR3 has 15 amino acids. CDR1 and CDR2 (germline): MGHRA, YSYEKL. The CDR3 nucleotides are TGCGCCAGCAGCCAAGAAGGGGGTCTCAACCAGCCCCAGCATTTT. It codes for CASSQEGGLNQPQHF.

The genes are TRBV11-2 and TRBJ2-2, with D possibly matching TRBD2 (5 bases). Looked up from germline, CDR1 is SGHAT and CDR2 is FQNNGV. With 2 bases removed from V and 4 bases from J, the gap between germline ends came to 8 bases. There are 14 residues in the CDR3. CDR3: CASSLRRSTGELFF. Here the CDR3 DNA reads TGTGCCAGCAGCTTAAGGAGGTCCACCGGGGAGCTGTTTTTT.

The chain is built from TRBV5-1 and TRBJ1-2; 7 positions match TRBD1. CDR3 length: 20 amino acids. Germline CDR1 and CDR2: SGHRS and YFSETQ. V lost 0 bases to trimming and J lost 1 base; unmatched junction nucleotides: 18. The CDR3 sequence: CASSLASVGWDSPNNYGYTF. DNA of the CDR3: TGCGCCAGCAGCTTGGCCTCCGTCGGATGGGACAGCCCGAATAACTATGGCTACACCTTC.

The chain is built from TRBV18 and TRBJ1-3; no clear D gene. From germline, CDR1 is KGHSH and CDR2 LQKENI. This CDR3 has 17 residues. Trimming removed 2 bases from V and 0 bases from J, with 14 bases in between. The CDR3 loop reads CASSPAPAPSSGNTIYF. The CDR3 DNA follows: TGTGCCAGCTCACCAGCCCCCGCACCCAGCTCTGGAAACACCATATATTTT.

V is TRBV5-6 and J is TRBJ1-6, with TRBD1 matching 9 bases. Trimming cost V 4 bases and J 10 bases; bases outside gene matches: 12. CDR1 SGHDT and CDR2 YYEEEE come from the germline V gene. CDR3 length: 16 residues. The CDR3 DNA reads as TGTGCCAGCAGCAGTCCCGGGACAGGGTCCGGATCACCCCTCCACTTT. Translation gives CASSSPGTGSGSPLHF.

The chain links TRBV6-1 to TRBJ1-1, with TRBD1 matching 8 bases. CDR3 length: 15 residues. Trimming took 1 base from V and 1 from J; bases not matched to a gene: 2. CDR1 MNHNS and CDR2 SASEGT come from the germline V gene. The CDR3 coding sequence is TGTGCCAGCAGTGAAGAGGGGACAGGGAACACTGAAGCTTTCTTT. Protein product: CASSEEGTGNTEAFF.

The chain has TRBV28 and TRBJ1-5; 10 bases agree with TRBD1. CDR3 length: 20 amino acids. Germline V gives CDR1 MDHEN, CDR2 SYDVKM. Trimming at V came to 7 bases and at J to 7 bases, leaving 25 bases not matched to a gene. CDR3 protein: CASIDSGVWQRDRGGQPQHF. DNA for the CDR3: TGTGCCAGCATTGACTCCGGGGTATGGCAAAGGGACAGGGGTGGACAGCCCCAGCATTTT. The whole variable domain, filled in from reference TRBV28 and TRBJ1-5, reads DVKVTQSSRYLVKRTGEKVFLECVQDMDHENMFWYRQDPGLGLRLIYFSYDVKMKEKGDIPEGYSVSREKKERFSLILESASTNQTSMYLCASIDSGVWQRDRGGQPQHFGDGTRLSIL.